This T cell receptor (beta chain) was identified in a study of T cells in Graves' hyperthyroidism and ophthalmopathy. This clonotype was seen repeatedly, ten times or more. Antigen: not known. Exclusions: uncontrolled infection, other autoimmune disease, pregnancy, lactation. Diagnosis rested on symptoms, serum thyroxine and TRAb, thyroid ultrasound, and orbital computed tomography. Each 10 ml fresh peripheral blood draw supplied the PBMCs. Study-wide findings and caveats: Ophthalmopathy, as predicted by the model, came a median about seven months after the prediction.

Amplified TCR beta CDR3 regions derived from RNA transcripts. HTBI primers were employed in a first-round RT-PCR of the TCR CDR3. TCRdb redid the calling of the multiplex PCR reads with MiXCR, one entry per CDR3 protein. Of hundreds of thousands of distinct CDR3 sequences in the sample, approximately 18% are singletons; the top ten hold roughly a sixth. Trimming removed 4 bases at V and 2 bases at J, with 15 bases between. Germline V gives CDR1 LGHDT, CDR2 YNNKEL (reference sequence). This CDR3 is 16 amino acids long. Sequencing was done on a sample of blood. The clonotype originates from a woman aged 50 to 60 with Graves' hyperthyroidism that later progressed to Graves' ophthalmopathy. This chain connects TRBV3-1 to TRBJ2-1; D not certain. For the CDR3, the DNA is TGTGCCAGCAGCCCAACCCAAGACAAAGCCTACAATGAGCAGTTCTTC. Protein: CASSPTQDKAYNEQFF.